What follows are 25 T cell receptor beta chains derived from one specimen sequenced in a study of cytomegalovirus exposure and HLA in healthy donors. The study ran its PCR with 60 Vbeta and 13 Jbeta primers. TCRdb's copy holds only in-frame clones and misses some; the assay was immunoSEQ multiplex PCR. The table includes under 150,000 clones, roughly 80% detected once. The sequencing sample was made of PBMCs. The receptors derive from a woman aged 40 to 50 in good health and CMV-seropositive.

The chain joins TRBV18 to TRBJ2-5; D gene uncertain. Judging by the DNA end, TRBJ2-7 fits better; the J call may be wrong. Germline values: CDR1 KGHSH, CDR2 LQKENI. The CDR3 sequence is 13 residues long. CDR3 loop: CASSPGQTYEQYF. The CDR3 coding sequence is TGTGCCAGCTCACCAGGGCAGACCTACGAGCAGTACTTC.

V and J are TRBV5-1 and TRBJ1-1; D is uncertain. V was cut by 1 base and J by 3 bases, with 10 bases left in between. The CDR3 has 14 amino acids. The germline CDR1 and CDR2 sequences are SGHRS and YFSETQ. The CDR3 here is CASSLIPKYTEAFF. The CDR3 DNA follows: TGCGCCAGCAGCTTGATCCCAAAATACACTGAAGCTTTCTTT.

The rearrangement joins TRBV7-3 to TRBJ2-3; a weak D match, TRBD1 (6 bases). Trimming left V 5 bases short and J 2 bases short, with 14 bases between. CDR3 length equals 15 residues. Per germline, CDR1 SGHTA and CDR2 FQGTGA. CDR3 nucleotide sequence: TGTGCCAGCAGCCAGGTCCCAGGGGTCACAGATACGCAGTATTTT. It is translated as CASSQVPGVTDTQYF. The whole variable domain, remainder taken from reference TRBV7-3 and TRBJ2-3, is GAGVSQTPSNKVTEKGKYVELRCDPISGHTALYWYRQSLGQGPEFLIYFQGTGAADDSGLPNDRFFAVRPEGSVSTLKIQRTERGDSAVYLCASSQVPGVTDTQYFGPGTRLTVL.

This sequence joins TRBV5-4 and TRBJ1-2; D uncertain. CDR1 SGHNT and CDR2 YYREEE come from the germline V gene (reference sequence). Between the trimmed V and J ends, which lost 2 bases and 4 bases, there was a span of 12 bases. The CDR3 covers 14 residues. DNA for the CDR3: TGTGCCAGCAGCTTCGGCGCGGATTCCTATGGCTACACCTTC. Its translation: CASSFGADSYGYTF.

The chain links TRBV6-5 to TRBJ1-1; 9 bases map to TRBD1. Trimming removed 6 bases from V and 3 bases from J; junction bases left unmatched: 2. The CDR3 has 13 residues. The germline gives CDR1 MNHEY, CDR2 SVGAGI. This chain's CDR3 is CASRGQGDTEAFF. The DNA of the CDR3 is TGTGCCAGCAGGGGACAGGGAGACACTGAAGCTTTCTTT.

This rearrangement joins TRBV6-1 to TRBJ2-7; possible D gene TRBD2, 6 bases. V was trimmed by 0 bases and J by 7 bases, leaving 13 bases between them. Germline CDR1 reads MNHNS; CDR2 reads SASEGT. The CDR3 contains 14 residues. The CDR3 protein is CASSEASAGREQYF. The DNA of the CDR3 is TGTGCCAGCAGTGAAGCGTCTGCGGGGCGTGAGCAGTACTTC.

Remarks on this clone: The sample contains more than one DNA sequence encoding this CDR3. The chain combines TRBV2 with TRBJ1-3; 8 positions agree with TRBD1. The CDR3 length is 15 residues. Trimming removed 1 base from V and 1 base from J; junction bases left unmatched: 0. Germline-derived CDR1 and CDR2 are SNHLY and FYNNEI. The CDR3 DNA reads as TGTGCCAGCAGTGAAGACAGGGGGTCTGGAAACACCATATATTTT. This sequence encodes CASSEDRGSGNTIYF. The entire variable domain, with the rest obtained from reference TRBV2 and TRBJ1-3, is as follows: EPEVTQTPSHQVTQMGQEVILRCVPISNHLYFYWYRQILGQKVEFLVSFYNNEISEKSEIFDDQFSVERPDGSNFTLKIRSTKLEDSAMYFCASSEDRGSGNTIYFGEGSWLTVV.

This chain joins TRBV2 and TRBJ2-1; no firm D call. The CDR3 is 14 residues long. Trimming removed 4 bases at V and 3 bases at J, with 10 bases between. Germline-derived CDR1 and CDR2 are SNHLY and FYNNEI. CDR3 residues: CASSVSSDYNEQFF. The DNA of the CDR3 is TGTGCCAGCAGTGTATCGTCAGACTACAATGAGCAGTTCTTC.

The genes are TRBV2 and TRBJ2-7, with TRBD2 matching 8 bases. The CDR3 spans 13 residues. V lost 0 bases and J lost 10; bases outside the gene matches: 5. Germline CDR1 is SNHLY and CDR2 is FYNNEI. Here the CDR3 reads CASSEAFGGGQYF. CDR3 nucleotides: TGTGCCAGCAGTGAAGCTTTCGGGGGGGGTCAGTACTTC.

The V gene is TRBV5-1, the J gene TRBJ1-3; D uncertain. The CDR3 is 14 amino acids. Between the trimmed V and J ends, which lost 3 bases and 2 bases, there was a span of 9 bases. Germline V lookup: CDR1 SGHRS, CDR2 YFSETQ. This CDR3 is CASSSGQAGNTIYF. CDR3 in DNA: TGCGCCAGCAGCTCCGGCCAGGCTGGAAACACCATATATTTT. Filled out from reference TRBV5-1 and TRBJ1-3, the complete variable domain reads KAGVTQTPRYLIKTRGQQVTLSCSPISGHRSVSWYQQTPGQGLQFLFEYFSETQRNKGNFPGRFSGRQFSNSRSEMNVSTLELGDSALYLCASSSGQAGNTIYFGEGSWLTVV.

This clone has just a few counts. This chain connects TRBV19 to TRBJ1-2; D call uncertain. V lost 3 bases and J 4 bases, leaving 9 bases between the germline ends. Germline-derived CDR1 and CDR2 are LNHDA and SQIVND (reference sequence). This CDR3 region has 13 residues. The CDR3 DNA reads as TGTGCCAGTAGTATGGGCGCTTTCTATGGCTACACCTTC. Its translation is CASSMGAFYGYTF.

For the CDR3, the DNA is TGTGCCAGCAGTTTCGAGCGGGGGGATAAGCAGTTCTTC. It yields the protein CASSFERGDKQFF. The rearrangement joins TRBV27 to TRBJ2-1; 9 bases fit TRBD2. V shed 3 bases, J shed 11 bases, and the junction held 5 bases outside the gene matches. The CDR3 sequence is 13 residues long. CDR1 MNHEY and CDR2 SMNVEV come from the germline V gene (reference sequence).

The CDR3 nucleotides read TGTGCCAGTAGTATTAGGGCGGGGGGGGCCAATGAGCAGTTCTTC. This encodes CASSIRAGGANEQFF. The chain recombines TRBV19 with TRBJ2-1; 9 nucleotides agree with TRBD2. The CDR3 has 15 residues. Germline V gives CDR1 LNHDA, CDR2 SQIVND (reference sequence). With 3 bases clipped from V and 6 bases from J, the junction kept 6 bases outside the gene matches.

The chain recombines TRBV10-3 with TRBJ1-5; D call uncertain. From germline, CDR1 is ENHRY and CDR2 SYGVKD. The CDR3 is 15 amino acids. Trimming took 2 bases from V and 0 from J, leaving 8 bases between them. The CDR3 sequence is CAISEGQDSNQPQHF. In DNA form, the CDR3 reads TGTGCCATCAGTGAGGGGCAGGATAGCAATCAGCCCCAGCATTTT.

J is TRBJ1-1 and V is TRBV11-2; D remains ambiguous. The V and J ends lost 1 base and 5 bases respectively, with 14 bases between them. Germline lookup yields CDR1 SGHAT and CDR2 FQNNGV. The CDR3 is made up of 15 amino acids. CDR3 protein: CASSLARPLWTEAFF. The CDR3 coding sequence is TGTGCCAGCAGCTTAGCTAGGCCGCTTTGGACTGAAGCTTTCTTT.

The V gene is TRBV6-6, the J gene TRBJ2-7; D is possibly TRBD1 (5 bases). Deletions cut 4 bases from V and 0 bases from J, with 10 bases between. Germline V gene data show CDR1 as MNHNY and CDR2 as SVGAGI (reference sequence). The CDR3 contains 14 residues. The DNA for the CDR3 is TGTGCCAGCAGTTCGACAGTGACCTCCTACGAGCAGTACTTC. Its translation: CASSSTVTSYEQYF.

The gene calls are TRBV19 and TRBJ1-2; D is uncertain. V shed 7 bases and J shed 5 bases, with 11 bases lying between them. Germline CDR1 and CDR2: LNHDA and SQIVND (reference sequence). This CDR3 is built from 12 residues. CDR3 DNA: TGTGCCAGTACCTCCGACGGGTATGGCTACACCTTC. This codes for CASTSDGYGYTF.

This clone was found a few times. At one end the junction does not follow the germline gene, possibly because of a read error. J is TRBJ2-1 and V is TRBV7-9; a possible D gene is TRBD2 (7 bases). There are 15 residues in the CDR3. Germline loops: CDR1 SEHNR, CDR2 FQNEAQ (reference sequence). In DNA, the CDR3 is TGTTCCAGCAGCTTCCGGGGGGCATACTACAATGAGCAGTTCTTC. This gives the protein CSSSFRGAYYNEQFF.

The chain recombines TRBV2 with TRBJ2-2; D gene ambiguous. CDR1 and CDR2 (germline): SNHLY, FYNNEI. With 7 bases removed from V and 1 base from J, the gap between germline ends came to 7 bases. The CDR3 has 13 amino acids. The CDR3 spells CASIWQNTGELFF. The CDR3 coding sequence is TGTGCCAGCATTTGGCAGAACACCGGGGAGCTGTTTTTT.

J is TRBJ2-5 and V is TRBV7-2, with 10 bases aligning to TRBD2. V trimming: 0 bases; J trimming: 7 bases; junction bases outside the gene matches: 8. In germline, CDR1 is SGHTA, CDR2 FQGNSA. This CDR3 is 16 amino acids long. The CDR3 is CASSLALLAGVGTQYF. CDR3 coding DNA: TGTGCCAGCAGCTTAGCGCTCCTAGCGGGGGTCGGGACCCAGTACTTC.

The chain has TRBV5-4 and TRBJ2-2, with 7 bases lining up with TRBD2. The V segment lost 2 bases and the J segment 0 bases; nucleotides outside the gene matches: 7. CDR1 is SGHNT, CDR2 YYREEE, per germline (reference sequence). This CDR3 spans 17 amino acids. The CDR3 is CASSFGSGAANTGELFF. The CDR3 DNA follows: TGTGCCAGCAGCTTCGGGAGCGGGGCCGCGAACACCGGGGAGCTGTTTTTT.

This sequence joins TRBV6-6 and TRBJ1-2; possible D gene TRBD1, 6 bases. The CDR3 sequence is 15 residues long. V gave up 6 bases and J gave up 5 bases, with 19 bases separating them. Germline values: CDR1 MNHNY, CDR2 SVGAGI (reference sequence). CDR3 sequence (DNA): TGTGCCAGCAGGCCCCGGGGAGGGGGACCATATGGCTACACCTTC. Protein: CASRPRGGGPYGYTF.

The V and J genes are TRBV5-1 and TRBJ2-7, with D possibly being TRBD1 (6 bases). This CDR3 has 14 amino acids. Germline CDR1 and CDR2: SGHRS and YFSETQ. Trimming removed 2 bases from V and 2 bases from J, with 11 bases in between. The CDR3 sequence is CASSFRTEAYEQYF. The CDR3 DNA reads TGCGCCAGCAGCTTTCGGACAGAAGCCTACGAGCAGTACTTC.

This rearrangement joins TRBV6-1 to TRBJ2-2; weak D call: TRBD1 (6 bases). Germline values: CDR1 MNHNS, CDR2 SASEGT. Trimming left V 5 bases short and J 7 bases short, with 11 bases between. The CDR3 totals 13 residues. The CDR3 DNA follows: TGTGCCAGCAGTCTAGGACAGCGCGGGGAGCTGTTTTTT. Its protein is CASSLGQRGELFF.

The CDR3 loop is CASSISRANTEAFF. Written as DNA, the CDR3 is TGTGCCAGTAGTATATCCAGGGCGAACACTGAAGCTTTCTTT. This chain joins TRBV19 and TRBJ1-1; tentative D call: TRBD1 (5 bases). The CDR3 is 14 residues long. The germline V gene encodes CDR1 LNHDA and CDR2 SQIVND (reference sequence). The V gene lost 2 bases and the J gene lost 1 base, with 8 bases spanning the gap. Full variable domain (rest looked up from reference TRBV19 and TRBJ1-1): DGGITQSPKYLFRKEGQNVTLSCEQNLNHDAMYWYRQDPGQGLRLIYYSQIVNDFQKGDIAEGYSVSREKKESFPLTVTSAQKNPTAFYLCASSISRANTEAFFGQGTRLTVV.